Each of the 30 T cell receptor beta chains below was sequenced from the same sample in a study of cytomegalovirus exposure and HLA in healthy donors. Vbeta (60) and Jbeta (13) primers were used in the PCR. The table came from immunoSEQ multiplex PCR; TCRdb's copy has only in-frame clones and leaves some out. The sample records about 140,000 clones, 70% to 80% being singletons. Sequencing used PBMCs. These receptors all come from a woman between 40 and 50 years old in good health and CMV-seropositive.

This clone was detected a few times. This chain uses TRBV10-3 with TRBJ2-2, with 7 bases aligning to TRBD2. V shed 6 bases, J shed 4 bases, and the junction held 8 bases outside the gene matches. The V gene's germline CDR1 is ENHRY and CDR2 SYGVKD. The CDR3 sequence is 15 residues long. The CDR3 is CAIRSTSAFTGELFF. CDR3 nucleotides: TGTGCCATCAGGAGTACTAGCGCATTCACCGGGGAGCTGTTTTTT.

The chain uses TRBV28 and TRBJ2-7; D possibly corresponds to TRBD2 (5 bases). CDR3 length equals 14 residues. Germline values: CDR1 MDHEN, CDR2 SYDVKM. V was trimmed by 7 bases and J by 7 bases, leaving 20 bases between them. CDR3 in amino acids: CASNQRLGVGEQYF. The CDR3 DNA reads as TGTGCCAGCAACCAGCGCCTCGGGGTGGGGGAGCAGTACTTC.

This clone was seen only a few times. For the CDR3, the DNA is TGTGCCAGCGTGGGGCTAGTCCAAGAGACCCAGTACTTC. This encodes CASVGLVQETQYF. The J gene is TRBJ2-5, the V gene TRBV2, with D maybe TRBD1 (5 bases). The CDR3 sequence is 13 residues long. The V and J ends lost 8 bases and 1 base respectively, with 11 bases between them. Germline-derived CDR1 and CDR2 are SNHLY and FYNNEI.

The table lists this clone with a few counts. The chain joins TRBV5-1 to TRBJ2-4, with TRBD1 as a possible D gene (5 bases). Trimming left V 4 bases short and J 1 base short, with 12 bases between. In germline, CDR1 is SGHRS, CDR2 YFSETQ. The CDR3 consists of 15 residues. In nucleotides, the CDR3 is TGCGCCAGCAGCGACCCAGGGTCGGCCAAAAACATTCAGTACTTC. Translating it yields CASSDPGSAKNIQYF.

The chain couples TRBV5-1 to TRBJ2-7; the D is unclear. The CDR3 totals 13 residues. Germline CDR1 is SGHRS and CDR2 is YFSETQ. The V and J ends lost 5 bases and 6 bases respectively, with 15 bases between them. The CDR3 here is CASRQTPGSEQYF. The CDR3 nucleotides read TGCGCCAGCAGGCAGACGCCGGGTTCCGAGCAGTACTTC.

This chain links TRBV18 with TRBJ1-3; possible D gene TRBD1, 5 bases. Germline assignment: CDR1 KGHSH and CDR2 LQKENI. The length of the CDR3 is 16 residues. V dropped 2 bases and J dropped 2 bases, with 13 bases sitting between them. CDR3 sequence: CASSPETAGAGNTIYF. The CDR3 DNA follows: TGTGCCAGCTCACCAGAGACAGCGGGAGCTGGAAACACCATATATTTT.

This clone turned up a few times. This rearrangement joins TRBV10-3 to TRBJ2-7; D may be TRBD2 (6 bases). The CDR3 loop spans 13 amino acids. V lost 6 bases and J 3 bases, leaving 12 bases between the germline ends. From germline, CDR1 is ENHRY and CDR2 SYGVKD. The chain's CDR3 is CAIRGDSRYEQYF. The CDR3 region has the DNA TGTGCCATCAGAGGGGACTCCCGCTACGAGCAGTACTTC.

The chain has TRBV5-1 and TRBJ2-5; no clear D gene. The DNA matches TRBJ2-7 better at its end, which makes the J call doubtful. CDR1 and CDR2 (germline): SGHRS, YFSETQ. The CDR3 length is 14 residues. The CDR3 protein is CASTPEARRNEQYF. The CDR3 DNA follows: TGCGCCAGCACCCCAGAGGCCCGTCGGAACGAGCAGTACTTC.

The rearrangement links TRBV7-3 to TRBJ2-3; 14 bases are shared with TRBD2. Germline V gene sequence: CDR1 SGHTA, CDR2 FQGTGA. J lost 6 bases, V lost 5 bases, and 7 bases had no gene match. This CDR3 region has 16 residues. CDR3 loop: CASSPRLAGGVDTQYF. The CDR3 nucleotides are TGTGCCAGCAGCCCAAGACTAGCGGGAGGGGTGGATACGCAGTATTTT.

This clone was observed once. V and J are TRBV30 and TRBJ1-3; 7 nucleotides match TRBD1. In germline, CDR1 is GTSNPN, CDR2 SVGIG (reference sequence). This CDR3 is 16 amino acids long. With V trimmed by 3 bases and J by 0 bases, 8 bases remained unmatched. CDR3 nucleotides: TGTGCCTGGAGGCCGGGACAGATCTTCTCTGGAAACACCATATATTTT. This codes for CAWRPGQIFSGNTIYF. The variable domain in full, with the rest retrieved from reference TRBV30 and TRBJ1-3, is SQTIHQWPATLVQPVGSPLSLECTVEGTSNPNLYWYRQAAGRGLQLLFYSVGIGQISSEVPQNLSASRPQDRQFILSSKKLLLSDSGFYLCAWRPGQIFSGNTIYFGEGSWLTVV.

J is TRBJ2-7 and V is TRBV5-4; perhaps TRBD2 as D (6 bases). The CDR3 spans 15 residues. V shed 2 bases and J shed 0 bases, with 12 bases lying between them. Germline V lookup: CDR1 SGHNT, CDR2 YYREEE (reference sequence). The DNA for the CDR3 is TGTGCCAGCAGCTTCGCGGGGTCTATCTCCTACGAGCAGTACTTC. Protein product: CASSFAGSISYEQYF. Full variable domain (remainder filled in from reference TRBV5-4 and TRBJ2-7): ETGVTQSPTHLIKTRGQQVTLRCSSQSGHNTVSWYQQALGQGPQFIFQYYREEENGRGNFPPRFSGLQFPNYSSELNVNALELDDSALYLCASSFAGSISYEQYFGPGTRLTVT.

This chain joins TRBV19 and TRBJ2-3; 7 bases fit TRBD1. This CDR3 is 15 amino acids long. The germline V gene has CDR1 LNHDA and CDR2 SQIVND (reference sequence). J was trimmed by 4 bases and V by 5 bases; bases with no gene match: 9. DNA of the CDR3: TGTGCCAGTAGTCATTTAACAGGGACAGCAGATACGCAGTATTTT. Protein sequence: CASSHLTGTADTQYF.

The CDR3: CASSLIQGPDTQYF. CDR3 sequence (DNA): TGTGCCAGCAGCTTAATACAGGGCCCGGATACGCAGTATTTT. The rearrangement joins TRBV7-9 to TRBJ2-3; TRBD1 might be the D (6 bases). The CDR3 consists of 14 residues. With 2 bases removed from V and 6 bases from J, the gap between germline ends came to 12 bases. The V gene's germline CDR1 is SEHNR and CDR2 FQNEAQ (reference sequence).

The chain's CDR3 is CSATENTEAFF. The CDR3 DNA follows: TGCAGCGCGACAGAGAACACTGAAGCTTTCTTT. The rearrangement uses TRBV29-1 and TRBJ1-1; D possibly corresponds to TRBD1 (5 bases). CDR3 length: 11 residues. V lost 7 bases, J lost 1 base, and 7 bases lay in between. Germline CDR1 reads SQVTM; CDR2 reads ANQGSEA.

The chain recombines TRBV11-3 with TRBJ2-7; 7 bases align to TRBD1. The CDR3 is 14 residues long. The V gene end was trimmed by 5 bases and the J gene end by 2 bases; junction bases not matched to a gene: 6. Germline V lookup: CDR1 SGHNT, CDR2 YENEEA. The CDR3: CASSPGTVTYEQYF. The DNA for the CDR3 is TGTGCCAGCAGCCCCGGGACAGTCACCTACGAGCAGTACTTC.

The CDR3 region is CSARSLETQYF. The CDR3 region has the DNA TGCAGTGCCCGCAGTCTGGAGACCCAGTACTTC. The chain combines TRBV20-1 with TRBJ2-5; D not resolved. The germline gives CDR1 DFQATT, CDR2 SNEGSKA (reference sequence). This CDR3 comprises 11 residues. Trimming shortened V by 6 bases and J by 5 bases, and 10 bases separated the two germline ends.

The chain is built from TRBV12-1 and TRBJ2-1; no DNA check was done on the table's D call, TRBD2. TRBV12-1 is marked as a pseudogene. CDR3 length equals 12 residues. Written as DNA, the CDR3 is TGTGCCAGCAGCTTTAGGCGGAATGAGCAGTTCTTC. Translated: CASSFRRNEQFF.

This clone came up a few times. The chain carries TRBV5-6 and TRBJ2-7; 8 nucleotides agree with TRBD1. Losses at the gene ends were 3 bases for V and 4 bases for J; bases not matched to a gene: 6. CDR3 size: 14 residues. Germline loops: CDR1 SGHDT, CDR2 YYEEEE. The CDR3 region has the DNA TGTGCCAGCAGCTACGGACAGGGTCGGTACGAGCAGTACTTC. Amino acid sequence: CASSYGQGRYEQYF.

CDR3 coding DNA: TGTGCCAGCAGCTTAGTGGGGCAGGGGAACACTGAAGCTTTCTTT. Encoded protein: CASSLVGQGNTEAFF. V usage is TRBV7-9 and J usage is TRBJ1-1, with D possibly being TRBD1 (5 bases). Germline-derived CDR1 and CDR2 are SEHNR and FQNEAQ (reference sequence). The CDR3 contains 15 residues. V lost 1 base and J lost 1, with 10 bases in between.

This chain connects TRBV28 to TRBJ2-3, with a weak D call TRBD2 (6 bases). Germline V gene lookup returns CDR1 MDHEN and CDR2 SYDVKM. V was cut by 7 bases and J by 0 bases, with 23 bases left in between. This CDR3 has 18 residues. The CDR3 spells CASTFFRGSTSSTDTQYF. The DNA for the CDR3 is TGTGCCAGCACCTTCTTCCGGGGGTCAACGAGCAGCACAGATACGCAGTATTTT.

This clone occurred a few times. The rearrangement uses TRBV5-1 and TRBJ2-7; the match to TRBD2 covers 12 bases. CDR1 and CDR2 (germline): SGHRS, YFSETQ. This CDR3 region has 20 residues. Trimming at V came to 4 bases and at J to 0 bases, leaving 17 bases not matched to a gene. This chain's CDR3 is CASSQGQGTSGLMSSYEQYF. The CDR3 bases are TGCGCCAGCAGCCAAGGACAGGGGACTAGCGGGCTCATGTCCTCCTACGAGCAGTACTTC.

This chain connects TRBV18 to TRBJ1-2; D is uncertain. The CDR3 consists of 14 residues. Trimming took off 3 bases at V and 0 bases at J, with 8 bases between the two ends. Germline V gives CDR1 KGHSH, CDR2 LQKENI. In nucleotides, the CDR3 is TGTGCCAGCTCACCCACGTTAGCTAACTATGGCTACACCTTC. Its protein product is CASSPTLANYGYTF.

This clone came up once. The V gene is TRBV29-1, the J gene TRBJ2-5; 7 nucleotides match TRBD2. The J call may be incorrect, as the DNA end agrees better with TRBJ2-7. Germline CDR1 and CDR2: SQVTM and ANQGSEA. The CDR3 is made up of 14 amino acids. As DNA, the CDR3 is TGCAGCGTTAGACGACTAGCTGATACCTACGAGCAGTACTTC. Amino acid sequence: CSVRRLADTYEQYF.

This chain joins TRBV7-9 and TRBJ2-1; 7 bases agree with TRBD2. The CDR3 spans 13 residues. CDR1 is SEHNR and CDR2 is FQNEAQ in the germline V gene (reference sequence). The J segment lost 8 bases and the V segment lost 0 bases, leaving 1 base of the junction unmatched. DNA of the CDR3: TGTGCCAGCAGCTTAGCTAGCGGGTATGAGCAGTTCTTC. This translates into CASSLASGYEQFF.

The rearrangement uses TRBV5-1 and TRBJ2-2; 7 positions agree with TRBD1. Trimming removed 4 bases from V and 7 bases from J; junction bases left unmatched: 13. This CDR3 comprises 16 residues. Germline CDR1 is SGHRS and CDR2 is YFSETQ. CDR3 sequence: CASSRGQRILGGELFF. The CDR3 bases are TGCGCCAGCAGCCGGGGACAGCGTATACTGGGCGGGGAGCTGTTTTTT.

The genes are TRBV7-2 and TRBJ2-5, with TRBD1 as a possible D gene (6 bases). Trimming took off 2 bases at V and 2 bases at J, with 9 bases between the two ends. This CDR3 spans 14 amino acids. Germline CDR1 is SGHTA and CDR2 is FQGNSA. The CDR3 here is CASSLWGQQETQYF. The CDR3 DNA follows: TGTGCCAGCAGCTTATGGGGACAACAAGAGACCCAGTACTTC.

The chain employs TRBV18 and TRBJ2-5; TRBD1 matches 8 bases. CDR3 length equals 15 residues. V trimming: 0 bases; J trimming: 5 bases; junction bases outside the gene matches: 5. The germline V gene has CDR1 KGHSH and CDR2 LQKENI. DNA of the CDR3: TGTGCCAGCTCACCACCGGCAGGGGGCCGGGAGACCCAGTACTTC. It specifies CASSPPAGGRETQYF.

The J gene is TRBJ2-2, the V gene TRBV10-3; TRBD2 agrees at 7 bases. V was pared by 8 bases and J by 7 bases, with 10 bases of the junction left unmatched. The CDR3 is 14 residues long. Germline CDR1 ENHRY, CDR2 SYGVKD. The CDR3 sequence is CAIRGSGGDGELFF. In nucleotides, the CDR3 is TGTGCCATCCGGGGGTCGGGAGGAGACGGGGAGCTGTTTTTT.

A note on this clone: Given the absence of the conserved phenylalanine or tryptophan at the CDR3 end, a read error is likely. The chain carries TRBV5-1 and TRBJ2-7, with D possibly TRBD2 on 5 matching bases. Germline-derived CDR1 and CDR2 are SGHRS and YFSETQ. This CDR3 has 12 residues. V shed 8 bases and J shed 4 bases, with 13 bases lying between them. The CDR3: CASSTTTYEQYL. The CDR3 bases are TGCGCCAGTTCGACTACCACATACGAGCAGTACCTC.

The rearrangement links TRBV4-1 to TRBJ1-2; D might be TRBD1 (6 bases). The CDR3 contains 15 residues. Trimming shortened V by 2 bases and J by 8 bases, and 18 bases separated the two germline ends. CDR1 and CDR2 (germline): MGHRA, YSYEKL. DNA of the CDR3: TGCGCCAGCAGCCAATGGAAGGGGTCAGGGGTCGGCTACACCTTC. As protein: CASSQWKGSGVGYTF.